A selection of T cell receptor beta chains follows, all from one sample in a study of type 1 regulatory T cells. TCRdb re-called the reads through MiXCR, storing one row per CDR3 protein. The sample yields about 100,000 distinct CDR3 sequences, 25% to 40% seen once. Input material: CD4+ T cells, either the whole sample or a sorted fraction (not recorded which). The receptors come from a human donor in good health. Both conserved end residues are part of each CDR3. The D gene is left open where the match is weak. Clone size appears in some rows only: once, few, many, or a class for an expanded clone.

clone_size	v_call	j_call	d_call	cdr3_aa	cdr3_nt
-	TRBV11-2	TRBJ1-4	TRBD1	CASSVYEGADEKLFF	TGTGCCAGCAGCGTATACGAGGGGGCTGATGAAAAACTGTTTTTT
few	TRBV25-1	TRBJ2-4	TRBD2	CASSGARRGNIQYF	TGTGCCAGCAGTGGGGCCAGGCGGGGGAACATTCAGTACTTC
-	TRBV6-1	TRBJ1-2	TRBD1	CASSISVTGSEGYTF	TGTGCCAGCAGTATTTCAGTGACAGGGTCTGAGGGCTACACCTTC
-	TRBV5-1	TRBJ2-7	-	CASSARSFSDSYEQYF	TGCGCCAGCAGCGCCCGGTCCTTTTCGGACTCCTACGAGCAGTACTTC
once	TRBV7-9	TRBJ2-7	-	CASSTGTNRWGEQYF	TGTGCCAGCAGCACGGGGACAAATCGATGGGGCGAGCAGTACTTC
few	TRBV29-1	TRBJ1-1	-	CSVGTGNVAEAFF	TGCAGCGTTGGTACAGGGAATGTGGCTGAAGCTTTCTTT
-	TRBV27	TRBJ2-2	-	CASRKGMGGNTGELFF	TGTGCCAGCAGGAAGGGGATGGGGGGAAACACCGGGGAGCTGTTTTTT
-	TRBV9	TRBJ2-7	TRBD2	CASSLGRLAGVNEQYF	TGTGCCAGCAGTCTCGGCAGACTAGCGGGAGTAAATGAGCAGTACTTC
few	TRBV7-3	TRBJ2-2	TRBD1	CASSQKGTGYTGELFF	TGTGCCAGCAGTCAGAAAGGGACAGGGTACACCGGGGAGCTGTTTTTT
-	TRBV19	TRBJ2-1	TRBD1	CASRTGDNNNEQFF	TGTGCCAGCCGGACAGGGGATAATAACAATGAGCAGTTCTTC
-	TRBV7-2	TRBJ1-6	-	CASSLVKGGSPLHF	TGTGCCAGCAGCTTAGTAAAGGGGGGCTCACCCCTCCACTTT
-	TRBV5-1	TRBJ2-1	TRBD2	CASSSTSGRARYEQFF	TGCGCCAGCAGCTCGACTAGCGGGAGGGCGCGATATGAGCAGTTCTTC
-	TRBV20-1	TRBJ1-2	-	CSARGHGGVYGYTF	TGCAGTGCTAGAGGGCACGGAGGAGTCTATGGCTACACCTTC
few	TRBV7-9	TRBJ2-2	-	CASSFFANTGELFF	TGTGCCAGCAGCTTCTTCGCTAACACCGGGGAGCTGTTTTTT
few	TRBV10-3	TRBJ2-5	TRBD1	CAIRSDRGEETQYF	TGTGCCATCAGGTCAGACAGGGGTGAAGAGACCCAGTACTTC
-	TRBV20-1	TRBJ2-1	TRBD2	CSARLAGGYNEQFF	TGCAGTGCGCGACTAGCGGGAGGTTACAATGAGCAGTTCTTC
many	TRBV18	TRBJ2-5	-	CASSPVQQETQYF	TGTGCCAGCTCACCAGTACAACAAGAGACCCAGTACTTC
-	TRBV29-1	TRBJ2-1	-	CSFDEALSSYNEQFF	TGCAGCTTTGATGAGGCCTTGAGCTCCTACAATGAGCAGTTCTTC
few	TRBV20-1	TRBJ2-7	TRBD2	CSADPEGSGRLYEQYF	TGCAGTGCCGATCCGGAGGGTAGCGGGCGCCTCTACGAGCAGTACTTC
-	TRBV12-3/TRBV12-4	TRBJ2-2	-	CASKRGTGELFF	TGTGCCAGCAAAAGGGGGACCGGGGAGCTGTTTTTT
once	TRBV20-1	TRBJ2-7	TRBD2	CSASGRAEQYF	TGCAGTGCTAGCGGGAGGGCCGAGCAGTACTTC
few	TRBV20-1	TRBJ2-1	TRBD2	CSAPGTSGYNEQFF	TGCAGTGCTCCCGGGACTAGCGGATACAATGAGCAGTTCTTC
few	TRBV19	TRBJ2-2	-	CASKQDPVGGELFF	TGTGCCAGTAAACAGGACCCGGTTGGCGGGGAGCTGTTTTTT
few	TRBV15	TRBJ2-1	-	CATSRGRTDNEQFF	TGTGCCACCAGCAGAGGCCGGACCGACAATGAGCAGTTCTTC
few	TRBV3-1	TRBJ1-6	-	CASSQSQGFSPLHF	TGTGCCAGCAGCCAATCGCAGGGTTTTTCACCCCTCCACTTT
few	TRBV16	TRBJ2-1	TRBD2	CASSQSAGVDYNEQFF	TGTGCCAGCAGCCAATCGGCGGGAGTCGACTACAATGAGCAGTTCTTC
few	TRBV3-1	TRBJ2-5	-	CASSHDQSKETQYF	TGTGCCAGCAGCCATGATCAGTCTAAAGAGACCCAGTACTTC
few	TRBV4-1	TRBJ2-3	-	CASSQDGPYGDTQYF	TGCGCCAGCAGCCAAGATGGGCCGTACGGAGATACGCAGTATTTT
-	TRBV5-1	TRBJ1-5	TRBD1	CASRPAGTGRQPQHF	TGCGCCAGCAGACCGGCCGGGACAGGGAGGCAGCCCCAGCATTTT
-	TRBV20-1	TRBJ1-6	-	CSPNDSGTLHF	TGCAGTCCTAACGACAGCGGCACCCTCCACTTT
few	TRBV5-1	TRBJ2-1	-	CASSPDSPYNEQFF	TGCGCCAGCAGCCCCGACAGTCCTTACAATGAGCAGTTCTTC
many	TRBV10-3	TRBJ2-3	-	CAISGEPRGPGGRATDTQYF	TGTGCCATCAGTGGGGAGCCACGGGGACCCGGCGGAAGAGCAACAGATACGCAGTATTTT
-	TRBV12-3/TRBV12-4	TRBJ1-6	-	CASSLTRSYNSPLHF	TGTGCCAGCAGTTTGACTCGCTCCTATAATTCACCCCTCCACTTT
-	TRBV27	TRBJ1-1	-	CASWVYTEAFF	TGTGCCAGCTGGGTGTACACTGAAGCTTTCTTT
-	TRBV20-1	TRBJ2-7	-	CSAQLVRGEQYF	TGCAGTGCCCAACTAGTAAGGGGCGAGCAGTACTTC
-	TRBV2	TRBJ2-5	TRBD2	CASSPGLAGGETQYF	TGTGCCAGCAGCCCCGGACTAGCGGGAGGAGAGACCCAGTACTTC
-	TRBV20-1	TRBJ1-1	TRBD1	CSAGISGGGPEAFF	TGCAGTGCGGGTATTTCAGGGGGAGGCCCTGAAGCTTTCTTT